One and the same sample provided the 2 T cell receptor beta chains below, sequenced in a study of blood T cells in healthy people across ages. Primers used in a second PCR of roughly 6 to 11 cycles were a sample-barcoded 5' primer and a J-beta primer mix. TCRdb re-analysed the 5' RACE reads in MiXCR, keeping a single row per CDR3 protein. The data contain fewer than 900,000 distinct CDR3 sequences, 30% to 45% of them singletons. The sample consisted of blood. Source of these receptors: a young man in good health.

V usage is TRBV7-9 and J usage is TRBJ2-1, with TRBD2 identical over 7 bases. CDR1 is SEHNR and CDR2 is FQNEAQ in the germline V gene (reference sequence). The CDR3 has 11 residues. The J segment lost 10 bases and the V segment lost 4 bases, leaving 1 base of the junction unmatched. The CDR3 sequence is CASSWEGEQFF. The CDR3 bases are TGTGCCAGCAGCTGGGAGGGGGAGCAGTTCTTC.

Only a few counts were recorded for this clonotype. This chain connects TRBV27 to TRBJ1-1; D call uncertain. CDR1 and CDR2 from the germline V gene are MNHEY and SMNVEV (reference sequence). V was cut by 6 bases and J by 4 bases, with 15 bases left in between. This CDR3 has 14 amino acids. The CDR3 sequence: CASSLGWGGTEAFF. The CDR3 DNA follows: TGTGCCAGCAGCCTGGGATGGGGTGGCACTGAAGCTTTCTTT.